These 11 T cell receptor beta chains were sequenced from one sample in a study of T cell changes during pregnancy in multiple sclerosis. The method was immunoSEQ multiplex PCR; TCRdb's version includes in-frame clones alone and lacks a portion of them. The sample comprises 100,000 to 130,000 clones, 92% of which are singletons, and 0.65% to 0.9% rests with the top ten. The sequencing here drew on peripheral blood, taken in the third trimester of pregnancy. Receptors were obtained from a female donor in good health, enrolled as a control in a pregnancy study.

The V gene is TRBV21-1, the J gene TRBJ2-3; the table calls TRBD2, which could not be checked here. TRBV21-1 is tagged as a pseudogene. The CDR3 is made up of 19 amino acids. The CDR3 is CASAIILGLANDSTDTQYF. Written as DNA, the CDR3 is TGTGCCAGCGCTATAATCTTGGGACTAGCGAATGATAGCACAGATACGCAGTATTTT.

The V and J genes are TRBV6-1 and TRBJ1-4; no clear D. The CDR3 contains 13 residues. Trimming took off 2 bases at V and 10 bases at J, with 11 bases between the two ends. CDR1 and CDR2 (germline): MNHNS, SASEGT. The CDR3 region is CASSELFNIKLFF. CDR3 bases: TGTGCCAGCAGTGAACTGTTTAACATAAAACTGTTTTTT.

This chain connects TRBV29-1 to TRBJ2-1; possibly TRBD2 for D (6 bases). The CDR3 spans 12 residues. With 8 bases removed from V and 9 bases from J, the gap between germline ends came to 17 bases. CDR1 is SQVTM and CDR2 is ANQGSEA in the germline V gene. In DNA, the CDR3 is TGCAGCCTCGGGACTGGGTTCGGTGAGCAGTTCTTC. Protein: CSLGTGFGEQFF.

Notes on this clone: The junction differs from germline at one of its ends, possibly a read error. This rearrangement joins TRBV30 to TRBJ2-1; 8 nucleotides line up with TRBD2. The CDR3 covers 16 residues. Germline loops: CDR1 GTSNPN, CDR2 SVGIG (reference sequence). CDR3 protein: CAWSVIDSGEYNGQFF. CDR3 bases: TGTGCCTGGAGTGTAATCGATAGCGGGGAATACAATGGGCAGTTCTTC. Filled out from reference TRBV30 and TRBJ2-1, the complete variable domain reads SQTIHQWPATLVQPVGSPLSLECTVEGTSNPNLYWYRQAAGRGLQLLFYSVGIGQISSEVPQNLSASRPQDRQFILSSKKLLLSDSGFYLCAWSVIDSGEYNGQFFGPGTRLTVL.

This chain connects TRBV19 to TRBJ1-5; 7 bases line up with TRBD1. Germline V gene lookup returns CDR1 LNHDA and CDR2 SQIVND (reference sequence). The CDR3 sequence is 14 residues long. V shed 5 bases and J 4 bases; nucleotides not matched to a gene: 5. The CDR3 region is CASSPRDRNQPQHF. The CDR3 DNA follows: TGTGCCAGTAGTCCCCGGGACAGAAATCAGCCCCAGCATTTT.

The chain employs TRBV6-5 and TRBJ2-1, with D uncertain. CDR1 is MNHEY, CDR2 SVGAGI, per germline. The CDR3 is 13 residues long. Trimming removed 1 base at V and 6 bases at J, with 7 bases between. In DNA form, the CDR3 reads TGTGCCAGCAGTTACTTGAGTGCCAATGAGCAGTTCTTC. Encoded protein: CASSYLSANEQFF.

The count of this clone is one. This chain uses TRBV6-1 with TRBJ2-1; possibly TRBD2 for D (5 bases). The V and J ends lost 2 bases and 10 bases respectively, with 15 bases between them. Looked up from germline, CDR1 is MNHNS and CDR2 is SASEGT. This CDR3 spans 14 amino acids. The DNA of the CDR3 is TGTGCCAGCAGTGAACCGTGGAGCGGCGAGGAGCAGTTCTTC. This codes for CASSEPWSGEEQFF.

J is TRBJ1-4 and V is TRBV2; D is ambiguous. Germline CDR1 SNHLY, CDR2 FYNNEI. The CDR3 is made up of 15 amino acids. Trimming pared 8 bases from V and 6 bases from J, leaving 19 bases between. For the CDR3, the DNA is TGTGCCAGCGAAAGGATTCGTGACGGAGATGAAAAACTGTTTTTT. It specifies CASERIRDGDEKLFF.

The chain has TRBV15 and TRBJ2-5; TRBD2 agrees at 14 bases. The CDR3 runs to 16 residues. V shed 2 bases, J shed 5 bases, and the junction held 4 bases outside the gene matches. Per germline, CDR1 LNHNV and CDR2 YYDKDF (reference sequence). The CDR3: CATSRTGTSGGETQYF. The CDR3 DNA is TGTGCCACCAGCAGAACTGGGACTAGCGGGGGTGAGACCCAGTACTTC.

The rearrangement links TRBV7-9 to TRBJ2-3; 7 bases fit TRBD1. Per the germline V gene, CDR1 is SEHNR and CDR2 is FQNEAQ (reference sequence). The V gene end was trimmed by 1 base and the J gene end by 3 bases; junction bases not matched to a gene: 4. The CDR3 length is 15 residues. The CDR3 DNA follows: TGTGCCAGCAGCTTAGGTCGCAGGGGGACAGATACGCAGTATTTT. Encoded protein: CASSLGRRGTDTQYF. The full variable domain, completed using reference TRBV7-9 and TRBJ2-3, is DTGVSQNPRHKITKRGQNVTFRCDPISEHNRLYWYRQTLGQGPEFLTYFQNEAQLEKSRLLSDRFSAERPKGSFSTLEIQRTEQGDSAMYLCASSLGRRGTDTQYFGPGTRLTVL.

CDR3 nucleotide sequence: TGCGCCAGCAGCTTAGGACTAGCGGGGGTTGCGGAGACCCAGTACTTC. Protein product: CASSLGLAGVAETQYF. V usage is TRBV5-1 and J usage is TRBJ2-5; 13 bases agree with TRBD2. CDR3 length: 16 amino acids. V dropped 2 bases and J dropped 5; count of bases not matched to a gene: 6. The germline gives CDR1 SGHRS, CDR2 YFSETQ.